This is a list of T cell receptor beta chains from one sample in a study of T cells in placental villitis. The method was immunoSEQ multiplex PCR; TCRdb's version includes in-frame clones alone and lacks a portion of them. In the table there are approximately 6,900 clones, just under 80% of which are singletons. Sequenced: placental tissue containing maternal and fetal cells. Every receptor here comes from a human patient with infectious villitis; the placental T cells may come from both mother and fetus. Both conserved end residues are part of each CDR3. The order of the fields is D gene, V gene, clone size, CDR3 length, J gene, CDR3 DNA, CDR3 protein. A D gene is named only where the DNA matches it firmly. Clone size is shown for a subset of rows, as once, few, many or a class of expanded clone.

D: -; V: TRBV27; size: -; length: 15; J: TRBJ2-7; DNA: TGTGCCAGCAGTCAAGGACGGATTGCCTCCTACGAGCAGTACTTC; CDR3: CASSQGRIASYEQYF
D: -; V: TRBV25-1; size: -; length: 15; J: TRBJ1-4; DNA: TGTGCCAGCAGTCTCAGGGGCGCAACTAATGAAAAACTGTTTTTT; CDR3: CASSLRGATNEKLFF
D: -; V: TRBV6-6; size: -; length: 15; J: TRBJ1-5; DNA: TGTGCCAGCAGTTATCTCGGTACAGGCAATCAGCCCCAGCATTTT; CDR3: CASSYLGTGNQPQHF
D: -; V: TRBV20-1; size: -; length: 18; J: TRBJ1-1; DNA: TGCAGTGCTAGTGGGCCCCCCAGGCCCCATCGGGTATACACTGAAGCTTTCTTT; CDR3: CSASGPPRPHRVYTEAFF
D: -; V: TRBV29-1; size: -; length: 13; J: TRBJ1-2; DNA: TGCAGCGTTGTGGATGGCGAAGACTATGGCTACACCTTC; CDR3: CSVVDGEDYGYTF
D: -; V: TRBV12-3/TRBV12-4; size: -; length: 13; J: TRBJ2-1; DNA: TGTGCCAGCAGCCCCCCCCAGGGGCTCGAGCAGTTCTTC; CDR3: CASSPPQGLEQFF
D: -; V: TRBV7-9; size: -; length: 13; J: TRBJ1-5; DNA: TGTGCCAGCAGCTTTGCAGGTGGGCAGCCCCAGCATTTT; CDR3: CASSFAGGQPQHF
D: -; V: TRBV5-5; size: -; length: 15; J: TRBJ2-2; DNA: TGTGCCAGCAGCTTGGATGGTGTTGGAAGCCGGGAGCTGTTTTTT; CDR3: CASSLDGVGSRELFF
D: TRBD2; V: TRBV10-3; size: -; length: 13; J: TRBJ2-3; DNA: TGTGCCATCACTAGCGGGGGCCTAGATACGCAGTATTTT; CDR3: CAITSGGLDTQYF
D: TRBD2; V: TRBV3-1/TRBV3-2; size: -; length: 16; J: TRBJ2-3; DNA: TGTGCCAGCAGCCAAGATGGCCGGGGGGGCACAGATACGCAGTATTTT; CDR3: CASSQDGRGGTDTQYF
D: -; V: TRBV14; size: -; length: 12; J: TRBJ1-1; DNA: TGTGCCAGCAGCCAGGAGAACACTGAAGCTTTCTTT; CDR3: CASSQENTEAFF
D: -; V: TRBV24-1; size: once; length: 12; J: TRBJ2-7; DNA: TGTGCCACCAGTGATTTGGGGTACGAGCAGTACTTC; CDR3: CATSDLGYEQYF
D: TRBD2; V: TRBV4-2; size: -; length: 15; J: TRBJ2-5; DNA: TGTGCCAGCAGCCAAGATAGCGGGAGGCAAGAGACCCAGTACTTC; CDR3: CASSQDSGRQETQYF
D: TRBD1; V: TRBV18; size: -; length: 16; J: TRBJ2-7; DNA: TGTGCCAGCTCCGGGGACAGGGTTCCCTACTCCTACGAGCAGTACTTC; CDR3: CASSGDRVPYSYEQYF
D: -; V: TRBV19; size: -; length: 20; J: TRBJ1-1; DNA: TGTGCCAGTAGTATAGCTTACCGGGGGGTCCCTAGTACCATGAACACTGAAGCTTTCTTT; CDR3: CASSIAYRGVPSTMNTEAFF
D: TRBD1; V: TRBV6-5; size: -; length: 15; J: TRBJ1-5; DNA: TGTGCCAGCACTAAAGACAGGGGTGGCAATCAGCCCCAGCATTTT; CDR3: CASTKDRGGNQPQHF
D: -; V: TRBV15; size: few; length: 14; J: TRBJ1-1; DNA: TGTGCCACCAGCAGAGGAGGGGGGTGGACTGAAGCTTTCTTT; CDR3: CATSRGGGWTEAFF
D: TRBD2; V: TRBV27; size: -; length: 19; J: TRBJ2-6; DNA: TGTGCCAGCAGTTCAAGACTAGCGGGGGGCCACTCTGGGGCCAACGTCCTGACTTTC; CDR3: CASSSRLAGGHSGANVLTF
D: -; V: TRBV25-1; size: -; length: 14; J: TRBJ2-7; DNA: TGTGCCAGCAGTGAAGGGTCGTGGGGCTACGAGCAGTACTTC; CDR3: CASSEGSWGYEQYF
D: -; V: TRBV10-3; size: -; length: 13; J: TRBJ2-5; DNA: TGTGCCATCAGTGAGGCACACCAAGAGACCCAGTACTTC; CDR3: CAISEAHQETQYF
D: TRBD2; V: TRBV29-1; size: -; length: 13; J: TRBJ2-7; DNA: TGCAGCGTCCTACGGGGGAGGGATTACGAGCAGTACTTC; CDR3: CSVLRGRDYEQYF
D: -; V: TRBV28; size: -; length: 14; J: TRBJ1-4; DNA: TGTGCCAGCAGTCAGCAGAGTTTAAATGAAAAACTGTTTTTT; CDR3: CASSQQSLNEKLFF
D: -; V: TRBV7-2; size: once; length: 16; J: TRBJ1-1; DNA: TGTGCCAGCAGCTTATGGCCGTGGGAAGGCCACACTGAAGCTTTCTTT; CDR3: CASSLWPWEGHTEAFF
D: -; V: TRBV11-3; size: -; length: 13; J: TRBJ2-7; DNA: TGTGCCAGCAGCTTGGGCCCGGACTACGAGCAGTACTTC; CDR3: CASSLGPDYEQYF
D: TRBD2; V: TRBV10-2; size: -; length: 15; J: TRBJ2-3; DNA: TGCGCCAGCAGTGACTCCGGGACTAGCTCCGATACGCAGTATTTT; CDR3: CASSDSGTSSDTQYF
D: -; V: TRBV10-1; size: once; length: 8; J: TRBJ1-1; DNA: TGCGCCAGCACTGAAGCTTTCTTT; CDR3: CASTEAFF
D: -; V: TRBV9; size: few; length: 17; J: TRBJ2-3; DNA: TGTGCCAGCAGCGTAGGAGGGGGGGGATTAAGAACAGATACGCAGTATTTT; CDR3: CASSVGGGGLRTDTQYF
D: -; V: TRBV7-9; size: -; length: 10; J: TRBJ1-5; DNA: TGTGCCAGGGAAGGACAGCCCCAGCATTTT; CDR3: CAREGQPQHF
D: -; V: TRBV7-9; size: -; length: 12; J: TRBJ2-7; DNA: TGTGCCAGCAGCTTAGTCAGGTACGAGCAGTACTTC; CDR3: CASSLVRYEQYF
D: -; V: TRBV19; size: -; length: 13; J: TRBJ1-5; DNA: TGTGCCAGTAGTATAGGCGGTGGCCAGCCCCAGCATTTT; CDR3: CASSIGGGQPQHF
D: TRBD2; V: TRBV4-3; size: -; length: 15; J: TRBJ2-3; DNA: TGCGCCAGCAGCCGCAGCGGGGGGAGCCCAGATACGCAGTATTTT; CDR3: CASSRSGGSPDTQYF
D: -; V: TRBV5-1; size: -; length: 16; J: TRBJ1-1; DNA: TGCGCCAGCAGCTTGGCCCAGGGGATGGCGACCACTGAAGCTTTCTTT; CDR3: CASSLAQGMATTEAFF
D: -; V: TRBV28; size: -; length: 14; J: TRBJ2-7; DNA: TGTGCCAGCAGTTCGGGTATTACCGCCTACGAGCAGTACTTC; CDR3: CASSSGITAYEQYF
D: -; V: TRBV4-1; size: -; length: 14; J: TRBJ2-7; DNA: TGCGCCAGCAGCCAAAGAGGGTTAACCTACGAGCAGTACTTC; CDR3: CASSQRGLTYEQYF
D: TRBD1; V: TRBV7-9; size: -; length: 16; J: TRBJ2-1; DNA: TGTGCCAGCAGCGCGCGGGACAGGGGATTCTACAATGAGCAGTTCTTC; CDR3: CASSARDRGFYNEQFF
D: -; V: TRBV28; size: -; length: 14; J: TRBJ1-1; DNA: TGTGCCAGCAGCCCTTCAACGGGCATCCCTGCGACTTTCTTT; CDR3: CASSPSTGIPATFF
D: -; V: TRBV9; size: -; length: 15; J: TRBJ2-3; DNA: TGTGCCAGCAGCGTATGGTCAGGAATCACAGATACGCAGTATTTT; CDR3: CASSVWSGITDTQYF
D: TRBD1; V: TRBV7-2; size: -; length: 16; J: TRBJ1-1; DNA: TGTGCCAGCAGCTTAATCCCAGGGGGCTATGCCACTGAAGCTTTCTTT; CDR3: CASSLIPGGYATEAFF
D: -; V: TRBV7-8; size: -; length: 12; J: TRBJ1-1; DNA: TGTGCCAGCAGCTCATTTTACACTGAAGCTTTCTTT; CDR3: CASSSFYTEAFF
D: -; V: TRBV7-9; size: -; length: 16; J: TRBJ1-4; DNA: TGTGCCAGCAGCCCCGCCGGGGGGACACCCAAGGAAAAACTGTTTTTT; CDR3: CASSPAGGTPKEKLFF
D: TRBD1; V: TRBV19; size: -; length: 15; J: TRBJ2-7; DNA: TGTGCCAGTAGTACCAGGGGGCTTCCACCCTACGAGCAGTACTTC; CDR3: CASSTRGLPPYEQYF
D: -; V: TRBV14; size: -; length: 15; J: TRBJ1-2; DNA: TGTGCCAGCAGCCAGGTGAAGGGAGTCGGGTATGGCTACACCTTC; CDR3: CASSQVKGVGYGYTF
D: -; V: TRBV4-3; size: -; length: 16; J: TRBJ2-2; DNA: TGCGCCAGCAGCAGTAGCGCGGTTGGGAACACCGGGGAGCTGTTTTTT; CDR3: CASSSSAVGNTGELFF
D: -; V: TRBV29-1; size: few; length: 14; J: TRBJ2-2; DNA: TGCAGCGTTGAGGTCTCGGCCGTGCAGGGGGAGCTGTTTTTT; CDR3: CSVEVSAVQGELFF
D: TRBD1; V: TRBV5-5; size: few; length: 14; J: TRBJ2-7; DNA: TGTGCCAGCAGCTTGGGGACAGGGAACTTTGAGCAGTACTTC; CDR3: CASSLGTGNFEQYF
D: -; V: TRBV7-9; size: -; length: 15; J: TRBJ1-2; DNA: TGTGCCAGCAGCTTAGGTACAGGGTCTAACTATGGCTACACCTTC; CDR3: CASSLGTGSNYGYTF
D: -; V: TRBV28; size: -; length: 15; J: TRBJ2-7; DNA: TGTGCCAGCAGACTAACAGGGCAAATCTCCTACGAGCAGTACTTC; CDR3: CASRLTGQISYEQYF
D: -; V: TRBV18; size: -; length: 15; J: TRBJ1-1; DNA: TGTGCCAGCTCCCTCCTCGAGAGCCTGAACACTGAAGCTTTCTTT; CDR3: CASSLLESLNTEAFF
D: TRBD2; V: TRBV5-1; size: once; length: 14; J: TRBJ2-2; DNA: TGCGCCAGCAGCTTGGCGGGGGGGCCCGGGGAGCTGTTTTTT; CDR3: CASSLAGGPGELFF
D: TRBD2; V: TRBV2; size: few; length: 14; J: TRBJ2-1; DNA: TGTGCCAGCCAAGCGGGGGCCCTGTACAATGAGCAGTTCTTC; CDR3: CASQAGALYNEQFF
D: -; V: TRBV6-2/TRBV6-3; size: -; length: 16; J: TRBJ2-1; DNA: TGTGCCAGCAGTTACCGGCTTCCTAGCTCCTACAATGAGCAGTTCTTC; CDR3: CASSYRLPSSYNEQFF